What follows are 14 T cell receptor beta chains derived from one specimen sequenced in a study of shared clonotypes between healthy human individuals. CD45RO-negative cells were positively selected for CCR7, leaving out terminally differentiated effector memory CD45RA+ cells. Data came from immunoSEQ multiplex PCR; TCRdb stores just in-frame clones and leaves some out. Among over 2 million clones listed, just under 95% were seen once. The specimen sequenced was naive CD8+ T cells sorted from blood. The receptors shown here come from a man aged 18 to 29 in good health.

The gene calls are TRBV10-3 and TRBJ2-3; a possible D gene is TRBD2 (5 bases). This CDR3 spans 14 amino acids. Trimming took off 11 bases at V and 3 bases at J, with 18 bases between the two ends. In germline, CDR1 is ENHRY, CDR2 SYGVKD. CDR3 coding DNA: TGTGCCGGACTGGGTGAAGGAATAACAGATACGCAGTATTTT. Translation: CAGLGEGITDTQYF.

The table lists this clone with a count of one. This chain links TRBV27 with TRBJ2-2; D gene uncertain. The V end was cut by 5 bases, the J end by 8 bases, with 6 bases between. The CDR3 is 11 amino acids. Germline assignment: CDR1 MNHEY and CDR2 SMNVEV (reference sequence). The CDR3: CASSPGGELFF. The DNA for the CDR3 is TGTGCCAGCAGTCCTGGGGGGGAGCTGTTTTTT.

The J gene is TRBJ1-2, the V gene TRBV4-1, with a weak D call TRBD1 (5 bases). CDR1 and CDR2 (germline): MGHRA, YSYEKL. V was cut by 3 bases and J by 2 bases, with 10 bases left in between. The CDR3 consists of 14 residues. For the CDR3, the DNA is TGCGCCAGCAGCCAGCTACAGGAGAACTATGGCTACACCTTC. This translates into CASSQLQENYGYTF.

Regarding this clone: Other DNA sequences in this specimen translate into the identical CDR3. The chain joins TRBV6-6 to TRBJ2-7; TRBD1 is a possible D gene (5 bases). The V end was cut by 0 bases, the J end by 4 bases, with 10 bases between. The CDR3 consists of 14 residues. Germline CDR1 reads MNHNY; CDR2 reads SVGAGI (reference sequence). The chain's CDR3 is CASSYSGQIYEQYF. For the CDR3, the DNA is TGTGCCAGCAGTTACTCGGGGCAGATATACGAGCAGTACTTC.

V is TRBV9 and J is TRBJ1-4; a possible D gene is TRBD1 (6 bases). Germline lookup yields CDR1 SGDLS and CDR2 YYNGEE. The CDR3 consists of 14 residues. The V end lost 4 bases, the J end lost 1 base, and 8 bases lay between the germline ends. DNA for the CDR3: TGTGCCAGCAGCTCACAGGGAACTAATGAAAAACTGTTTTTT. It encodes CASSSQGTNEKLFF.

J is TRBJ2-2 and V is TRBV9; D might be TRBD2 (6 bases). The germline gives CDR1 SGDLS, CDR2 YYNGEE. The length of the CDR3 is 15 residues. V was pared by 3 bases and J by 6 bases, with 15 bases between. CDR3 nucleotide sequence: TGTGCCAGCAGCGACCATCCCGGAGGGTCCGGGGAGCTGTTTTTT. Translating gives CASSDHPGGSGELFF.

The chain joins TRBV19 to TRBJ2-1; D perhaps matches TRBD1 (5 bases). The CDR3 extends over 11 amino acids. The V gene's germline CDR1 is LNHDA and CDR2 SQIVND (reference sequence). Trimming left V 9 bases short and J 8 bases short, with 11 bases between. CDR3 amino acids: CASTVGHEQFF. The CDR3 DNA reads TGTGCCAGCACGGTGGGGCATGAGCAGTTCTTC.

V usage is TRBV9 and J usage is TRBJ2-2; 10 bases are a match to TRBD1. Losses at the gene ends were 5 bases for V and 4 bases for J; bases not matched to a gene: 5. CDR1 and CDR2 (germline): SGDLS, YYNGEE. The CDR3 has 15 amino acids. The CDR3 DNA sequence: TGTGCCAGCAGTGAGACAGGGGGCACCACCGGGGAGCTGTTTTTT. This sequence encodes CASSETGGTTGELFF. The full variable domain, completed using reference TRBV9 and TRBJ2-2, is DSGVTQTPKHLITATGQRVTLRCSPRSGDLSVYWYQQSLDQGLQFLIQYYNGEERAKGNILERFSAQQFPDLHSELNLSSLELGDSALYFCASSETGGTTGELFFGEGSRLTVL.

The chain uses TRBV4-3 and TRBJ1-2; possibly TRBD1 for D (6 bases). Per the germline V gene, CDR1 is LGHNA and CDR2 is YSLEER. Trimming left V 0 bases short and J 4 bases short, with 21 bases between. The CDR3 spans 18 residues. CDR3 DNA: TGCGCCAGCAGCCAAGACCCCCTGGGGGCGGGGCTTGGCTATGGCTACACCTTC. Its translation: CASSQDPLGAGLGYGYTF.

In regard to this clone: Additional DNA sequences in this sample encode the identical CDR3. J is TRBJ2-2 and V is TRBV6-5; 7 nucleotides line up with TRBD2. V trimming: 0 bases; J trimming: 0 bases; junction bases outside the gene matches: 1. CDR3 length: 16 amino acids. Germline V gene lookup returns CDR1 MNHEY and CDR2 SVGAGI. This CDR3 is CASSYSGLPNTGELFF. In nucleotides, the CDR3 is TGTGCCAGCAGTTACTCGGGACTACCGAACACCGGGGAGCTGTTTTTT.

This sequence joins TRBV27 and TRBJ2-7, with 7 bases that match TRBD1. The germline V gene has CDR1 MNHEY and CDR2 SMNVEV (reference sequence). This CDR3 contains 18 residues. The J segment lost 0 bases and the V segment lost 0 bases, leaving 11 bases of the junction unmatched. The CDR3 DNA is TGTGCCAGCAGTTTATCGGGACAGACCCTAATTTTCTCCTACGAGCAGTACTTC. Protein: CASSLSGQTLIFSYEQYF.

This rearrangement joins TRBV5-4 to TRBJ2-7, with unresolved D. The CDR3 is 12 amino acids. Trimming cost V 5 bases and J 4 bases, with 10 bases left between them. Germline-derived CDR1 and CDR2 are SGHNT and YYREEE (reference sequence). CDR3 sequence: CASSFQEYEQYF. CDR3 DNA sequence: TGTGCCAGCAGTTTTCAGGAGTACGAGCAGTACTTC.

On this clone: Other DNA sequences from this sample encode an identical CDR3 as well. The chain combines TRBV9 with TRBJ2-3; D is unresolved. Trimming took 3 bases from V and 0 from J, leaving 5 bases between them. Germline V gives CDR1 SGDLS, CDR2 YYNGEE. The CDR3 consists of 13 residues. The CDR3 spells CASSGPSTDTQYF. The CDR3 DNA reads as TGTGCCAGCAGCGGCCCCAGCACAGATACGCAGTATTTT. Variable domain in full (rest from reference TRBV9 and TRBJ2-3): DSGVTQTPKHLITATGQRVTLRCSPRSGDLSVYWYQQSLDQGLQFLIQYYNGEERAKGNILERFSAQQFPDLHSELNLSSLELGDSALYFCASSGPSTDTQYFGPGTRLTVL.

This clone appeared a single time. The rearrangement joins TRBV6-6 to TRBJ2-7; maybe TRBD1 (6 bases). The V gene's germline CDR1 is MNHNY and CDR2 SVGAGI (reference sequence). V gave up 4 bases and J gave up 5 bases, with 9 bases separating them. The CDR3 spans 12 residues. CDR3 DNA sequence: TGTGCCAGCAGTTTACAGGGAGACGAGCAGTACTTC. This encodes CASSLQGDEQYF.